This TCR beta chain was found in a study of human T cells and chemical hapten exposure. Study overall: Sensitization applied 2% DPC to 2 cm by 2 cm of upper inner arm skin. In the roughly 25-week study, patients were dosed weekly with diphenylcyclopropenone on the scalp throughout. Study results and limitations: High-frequency TCRs, those above 1 in 1000, stayed the same after DPC sensitization. Compared with pre-sensitization or healthy control sets, expanded TCRs clustered more.

Trimming took 5 bases from V and 0 from J, leaving 23 bases between them. Germline lookup yields CDR1 SGHTA and CDR2 FQGNSA. This CDR3 region has 18 residues. The sample's time point: pre-sensitization, week 0. Treatment meaning: therapeutic diphenylcyclopropenone sensitization with weekly scalp DPC. TCRdb independently ran MiXCR on the RACE reads; one entry per CDR3 protein. The sample has about 68,000 distinct CDR3 sequences, roughly 9.8% seen once. In its sample, this clonotype was seen many times. Its specificity is not known. The chain joins TRBV7-2 to TRBJ2-7; maybe TRBD2 (7 bases). Sequenced here: whole blood, sampled in connection with sensitization to the hapten diphenylcyclopropenone (DPC). The receptor was isolated from a woman between 45 and 65 years old with alopecia areata. Some clones in this sample may be carry-over from other donors' samples. For the CDR3, the DNA is TGTGCCAGCAGCCCCCGACTTGCGGGGGCCCAAAGCTCCTACGAGCAGTACTTC. It is translated as CASSPRLAGAQSSYEQYF.